The rows below give T cell receptor beta chains drawn from one sample of a study of T cell responses to AZD1222 COVID-19 vaccine. Only in-frame clones appear in the TCRdb table, and some are missing; sequencing was by immunoSEQ multiplex PCR. This table holds some 150,000 clones, 70% to 90% found once. The input for sequencing was peripheral blood, taken on day 0 of AZD1222 vaccination. These receptors originate from an adult in good health. Both conserved end residues are part of each CDR3. The D gene is left open where the match is weak. Clone size is not always given. Where it is, it says once, few, many or a class for expanded clones.

V gene: TRBV28; clone size: .; CDR3 length: 15; D gene: .; J gene: TRBJ1-6; CDR3 DNA: TGTGCCAGCGCAACCTTGGACAGTCTCAACTCACCCCTCCACTTT; CDR3 protein: CASATLDSLNSPLHF
V gene: TRBV4-1; clone size: .; CDR3 length: 16; D gene: .; J gene: TRBJ1-1; CDR3 DNA: TGCGCCAGCAGTAACGGGGGGTTACGTAGGAACACTGAAGCTTTCTTT; CDR3 protein: CASSNGGLRRNTEAFF
V gene: TRBV5-1; clone size: .; CDR3 length: 14; D gene: .; J gene: TRBJ2-5; CDR3 DNA: TGCGCCAGCAGCGCCTTAACAGGCCAAGAGACCCAGTACTTC; CDR3 protein: CASSALTGQETQYF
V gene: TRBV30; clone size: .; CDR3 length: 16; D gene: .; J gene: TRBJ1-5; CDR3 DNA: TGTGCCTGGAGTGTACTTCGTGTGGGCGGCAATCAGCCCCAGCATTTT; CDR3 protein: CAWSVLRVGGNQPQHF
V gene: TRBV4-2; clone size: .; CDR3 length: 15; D gene: .; J gene: TRBJ2-2; CDR3 DNA: TGTGCCAGCAGCCAAGGAGGTCAGGGGACCGGGGAGCTGTTTTTT; CDR3 protein: CASSQGGQGTGELFF
V gene: TRBV2; clone size: once; CDR3 length: 16; D gene: TRBD2; J gene: TRBJ2-2; CDR3 DNA: TGTGCCAGCAGTGAACTAGCGGGATTCGGCACCGGGGAGCTGTTTTTT; CDR3 protein: CASSELAGFGTGELFF
V gene: TRBV28; clone size: once; CDR3 length: 15; D gene: .; J gene: TRBJ1-5; CDR3 DNA: TGTGCCAGCAGTTTTTTCGGACGGTTCAATCAGCCCCAGCATTTT; CDR3 protein: CASSFFGRFNQPQHF
V gene: TRBV6-5; clone size: .; CDR3 length: 13; D gene: .; J gene: TRBJ2-7; CDR3 DNA: TGTGCCAGCAGTTACGCGGGAAGACACGAGCAGTACTTC; CDR3 protein: CASSYAGRHEQYF
V gene: TRBV29-1; clone size: .; CDR3 length: 14; D gene: TRBD2; J gene: TRBJ2-1; CDR3 DNA: TGCAGCGTAGCGGGAGGGCTTGTGGACAATGAGCAGTTCTTC; CDR3 protein: CSVAGGLVDNEQFF
V gene: TRBV19; clone size: .; CDR3 length: 17; D gene: .; J gene: TRBJ1-3; CDR3 DNA: TGTGCCAGTAGTCTTCTCCCCGGGAGAACAACTGGAAACACCATATATTTT; CDR3 protein: CASSLLPGRTTGNTIYF
V gene: TRBV19; clone size: .; CDR3 length: 14; D gene: .; J gene: TRBJ1-1; CDR3 DNA: TGTGCCAGTAGGCTTAGGGTGAGAAACACTGAAGCTTTCTTT; CDR3 protein: CASRLRVRNTEAFF
V gene: TRBV18; clone size: .; CDR3 length: 14; D gene: .; J gene: TRBJ2-1; CDR3 DNA: TGTGCCAGCTCACCACTGGACACGTACAATGAGCAGTTCTTC; CDR3 protein: CASSPLDTYNEQFF
V gene: TRBV7-3; clone size: few; CDR3 length: 14; D gene: TRBD2; J gene: TRBJ2-7; CDR3 DNA: TGTGCCAGCCGACTAGCGGGAGGAGGGGGCGAGCAGTACTTC; CDR3 protein: CASRLAGGGGEQYF
V gene: TRBV28; clone size: .; CDR3 length: 18; D gene: .; J gene: TRBJ2-7; CDR3 DNA: TGTGCCAGCAGTTTTATAATCCGACCAGGACGATTCTCCTACGAGCAGTACTTC; CDR3 protein: CASSFIIRPGRFSYEQYF
V gene: TRBV12-2; clone size: once; CDR3 length: 14; D gene: .; J gene: TRBJ1-2; CDR3 DNA: TGTGCAAGTCGCTTCCATCCCGGGACAGCTGGCTACACCTTC; CDR3 protein: CASRFHPGTAGYTF
V gene: TRBV9; clone size: .; CDR3 length: 13; D gene: .; J gene: TRBJ2-5; CDR3 DNA: TGTGCCAGCAGCGTGCAGGGCCGGGAGACCCAGTACTTC; CDR3 protein: CASSVQGRETQYF
V gene: TRBV30; clone size: .; CDR3 length: 14; D gene: .; J gene: TRBJ2-3; CDR3 DNA: TGTGCCTGGAGCCACGGGAGTGTAGCAGATACGCAGTATTTT; CDR3 protein: CAWSHGSVADTQYF
V gene: TRBV6-4; clone size: few; CDR3 length: 14; D gene: TRBD1; J gene: TRBJ1-3; CDR3 DNA: TGTGCCAGCAGGGGGGGACAGTCCGGAAACACCATATATTTT; CDR3 protein: CASRGGQSGNTIYF
V gene: TRBV19; clone size: .; CDR3 length: 15; D gene: .; J gene: TRBJ2-1; CDR3 DNA: TGTGCCAGTAGTATCAGCCTGGTACAGGGCAGTGAGCAGTTCTTC; CDR3 protein: CASSISLVQGSEQFF
V gene: TRBV19; clone size: .; CDR3 length: 15; D gene: .; J gene: TRBJ1-2; CDR3 DNA: TGTGCCAGTAGTATAGACCCCACGGGACTGAGATCTAACACCTTC; CDR3 protein: CASSIDPTGLRSNTF
V gene: TRBV5-1; clone size: .; CDR3 length: 13; D gene: .; J gene: TRBJ1-1; CDR3 DNA: TGCGCCAGCAGCTCTCAGGGGAACACTGAAGCTTTCTTT; CDR3 protein: CASSSQGNTEAFF
V gene: TRBV7-9; clone size: .; CDR3 length: 16; D gene: .; J gene: TRBJ1-2; CDR3 DNA: TGTGCCAGCAGCTTCCCGGCGCACGGGTGGGACTATGGCTACACCTTC; CDR3 protein: CASSFPAHGWDYGYTF
V gene: TRBV28; clone size: .; CDR3 length: 19; D gene: TRBD2; J gene: TRBJ2-7; CDR3 DNA: TGTGCCAGCAGTCCCTTGACTAGCGGGAGGGCCAAAAGGTCCTACGAGCAGTACTTC; CDR3 protein: CASSPLTSGRAKRSYEQYF
V gene: TRBV3-1/TRBV3-2; clone size: .; CDR3 length: 15; D gene: .; J gene: TRBJ2-2; CDR3 DNA: TGTGCCAGCAGCCAAGATTGGCACTTAGGAGGGGAGCTGTTTTTT; CDR3 protein: CASSQDWHLGGELFF
V gene: TRBV5-5; clone size: .; CDR3 length: 13; D gene: TRBD1; J gene: TRBJ1-2; CDR3 DNA: TGTGCCAGCAGCTTGGCAGGGGGCTATGGCTACACCTTC; CDR3 protein: CASSLAGGYGYTF
V gene: TRBV19; clone size: .; CDR3 length: 14; D gene: .; J gene: TRBJ2-3; CDR3 DNA: TGTGCCAGTAGTGTGGCGGGACGCACAGATACGCAGTATTTT; CDR3 protein: CASSVAGRTDTQYF
V gene: TRBV12-3/TRBV12-4; clone size: .; CDR3 length: 13; D gene: .; J gene: TRBJ1-1; CDR3 DNA: TGTGCCAGCAGTTTCGGGAGGGCCTTCCAAGCTTTCTTT; CDR3 protein: CASSFGRAFQAFF
V gene: TRBV11-2; clone size: few; CDR3 length: 16; D gene: TRBD2; J gene: TRBJ2-1; CDR3 DNA: TGTGCCAGCAGCCCAGAGCGGACTAGCGGGAGTAATGAGCAGTTCTTC; CDR3 protein: CASSPERTSGSNEQFF
V gene: TRBV9; clone size: .; CDR3 length: 15; D gene: .; J gene: TRBJ2-1; CDR3 DNA: TGTGCCAGCAGCGGTAGCGCCAGCTCCTACAATGAGCAGTTCTTC; CDR3 protein: CASSGSASSYNEQFF
V gene: TRBV28; clone size: .; CDR3 length: 16; D gene: TRBD2; J gene: TRBJ2-1; CDR3 DNA: TGTGCCAGCAGTTCCCCATCTAGCGGGGTCTACAATGAGCAGTTCTTC; CDR3 protein: CASSSPSSGVYNEQFF
V gene: TRBV4-3; clone size: .; CDR3 length: 17; D gene: .; J gene: TRBJ1-3; CDR3 DNA: TGCGCCAGCAGCCAAGCGGCGATGGCAAGCTCTGGAAACACCATATATTTT; CDR3 protein: CASSQAAMASSGNTIYF
V gene: TRBV6-2/TRBV6-3; clone size: .; CDR3 length: 14; D gene: .; J gene: TRBJ1-2; CDR3 DNA: TGTGCCAGCAGTTTTGGGGGTATGAACTATGGCTACACCTTC; CDR3 protein: CASSFGGMNYGYTF
V gene: TRBV10-3; clone size: .; CDR3 length: 16; D gene: .; J gene: TRBJ1-1; CDR3 DNA: TGTGCCATCAGTGAGTCGATACCAACCCTCGCCCCTGAAGCTTTCTTT; CDR3 protein: CAISESIPTLAPEAFF
V gene: TRBV14; clone size: .; CDR3 length: 16; D gene: .; J gene: TRBJ1-3; CDR3 DNA: TGTGCCAGCAGCCAAGATTGGGCATTCTCTGGAAACACCATATATTTT; CDR3 protein: CASSQDWAFSGNTIYF
V gene: TRBV11-3; clone size: .; CDR3 length: 15; D gene: .; J gene: TRBJ2-5; CDR3 DNA: TGTGCCAGCAGCTTAGATCGGAGTATCCAAGAGACCCAGTACTTC; CDR3 protein: CASSLDRSIQETQYF
V gene: TRBV5-1; clone size: .; CDR3 length: 15; D gene: .; J gene: TRBJ1-5; CDR3 DNA: TGCGCCAGCAGCTTGGGTGGTTTGACAAATCAGCCCCAGCATTTT; CDR3 protein: CASSLGGLTNQPQHF
V gene: TRBV27; clone size: .; CDR3 length: 15; D gene: TRBD1; J gene: TRBJ2-2; CDR3 DNA: TGTGCCAGCAGATGGACAGGGACGAACACCGGGGAGCTGTTTTTT; CDR3 protein: CASRWTGTNTGELFF
V gene: TRBV28; clone size: few; CDR3 length: 16; D gene: .; J gene: TRBJ2-6; CDR3 DNA: TGTGCCAGCAGTTTTATGGAGATCTCTGGGGCCAACGTCCTGACTTTC; CDR3 protein: CASSFMEISGANVLTF
V gene: TRBV30; clone size: .; CDR3 length: 11; D gene: .; J gene: TRBJ1-2; CDR3 DNA: TGTGCCGTGAGGAGGAGCTATGGCTACACCTTC; CDR3 protein: CAVRRSYGYTF
V gene: TRBV2; clone size: .; CDR3 length: 13; D gene: TRBD1; J gene: TRBJ2-7; CDR3 DNA: TGTGCCAGCTCCGGGACAGCAAACTACGAGCAGTACTTC; CDR3 protein: CASSGTANYEQYF
V gene: TRBV5-4; clone size: .; CDR3 length: 13; D gene: .; J gene: TRBJ2-5; CDR3 DNA: TGTGCCAGCAGCCAGGGGAACCAAGAGACCCAGTACTTC; CDR3 protein: CASSQGNQETQYF
V gene: TRBV7-2; clone size: .; CDR3 length: 13; D gene: .; J gene: TRBJ2-3; CDR3 DNA: TGTGCCAGCAGCTTAATCCCGGGGGATACGCAGTATTTT; CDR3 protein: CASSLIPGDTQYF
V gene: TRBV3-1/TRBV3-2; clone size: .; CDR3 length: 16; D gene: .; J gene: TRBJ2-3; CDR3 DNA: TGTGCCAGCAGCCAAGGAGGAGGGACTAGCACAGATACGCAGTATTTT; CDR3 protein: CASSQGGGTSTDTQYF
V gene: TRBV5-6; clone size: .; CDR3 length: 13; D gene: .; J gene: TRBJ1-1; CDR3 DNA: TGTGCCAGCAGCTTGGCTGGGGGGGGTGAAGCTTTCTTT; CDR3 protein: CASSLAGGGEAFF
V gene: TRBV4-2; clone size: .; CDR3 length: 18; D gene: .; J gene: TRBJ2-5; CDR3 DNA: TGTGCCAGCAGCCAAGATCTCGGCTTTGAGGCGGGGCAAGAGACCCAGTACTTC; CDR3 protein: CASSQDLGFEAGQETQYF